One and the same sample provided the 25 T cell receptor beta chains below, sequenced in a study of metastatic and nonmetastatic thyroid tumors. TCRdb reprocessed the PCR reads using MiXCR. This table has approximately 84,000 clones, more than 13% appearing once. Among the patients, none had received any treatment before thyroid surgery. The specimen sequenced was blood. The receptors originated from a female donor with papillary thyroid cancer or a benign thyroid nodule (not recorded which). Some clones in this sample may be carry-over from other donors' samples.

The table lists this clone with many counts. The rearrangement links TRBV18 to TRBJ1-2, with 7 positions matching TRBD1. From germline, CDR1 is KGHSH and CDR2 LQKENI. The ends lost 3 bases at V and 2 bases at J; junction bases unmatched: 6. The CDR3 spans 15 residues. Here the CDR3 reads CASSPTGKENYGYTF. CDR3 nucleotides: TGTGCCAGCTCACCGACAGGGAAGGAGAACTATGGCTACACCTTC. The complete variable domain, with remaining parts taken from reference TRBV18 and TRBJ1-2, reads NAGVMQNPRHLVRRRGQEARLRCSPMKGHSHVYWYRQLPEEGLKFMVYLQKENIIDESGMPKERFSAEFPKEGPSILRIQQVVRGDSAAYFCASSPTGKENYGYTFGSGTRLTVV.

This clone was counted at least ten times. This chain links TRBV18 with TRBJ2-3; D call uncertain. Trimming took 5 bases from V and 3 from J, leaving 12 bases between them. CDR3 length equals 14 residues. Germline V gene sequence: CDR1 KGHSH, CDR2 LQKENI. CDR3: CASSSTLGTDTQYF. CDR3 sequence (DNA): TGTGCCAGCTCATCTACTCTAGGGACAGATACGCAGTATTTT.

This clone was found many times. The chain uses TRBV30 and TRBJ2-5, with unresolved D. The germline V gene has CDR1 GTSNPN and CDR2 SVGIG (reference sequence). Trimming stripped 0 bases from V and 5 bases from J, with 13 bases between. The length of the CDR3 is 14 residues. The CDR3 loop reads CAWSVGSTVETQYF. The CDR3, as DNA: TGTGCCTGGAGTGTGGGTTCTACGGTGGAGACCCAGTACTTC.

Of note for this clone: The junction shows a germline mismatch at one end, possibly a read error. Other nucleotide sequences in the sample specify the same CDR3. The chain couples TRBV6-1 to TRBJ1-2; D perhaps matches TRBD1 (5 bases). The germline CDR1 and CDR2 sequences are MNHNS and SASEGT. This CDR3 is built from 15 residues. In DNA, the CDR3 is TGTGCCAGCAGCCCGGTCGGGGGAGCTAACTATGGCTACACTTTC. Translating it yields CASSPVGGANYGYTF.

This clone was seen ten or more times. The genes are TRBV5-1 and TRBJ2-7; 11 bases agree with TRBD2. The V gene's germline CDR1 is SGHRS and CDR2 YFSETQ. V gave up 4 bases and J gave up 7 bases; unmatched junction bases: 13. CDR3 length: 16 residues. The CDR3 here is CASSRPTGTSGGEQYF. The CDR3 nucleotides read TGCGCCAGCAGCCGACCCACCGGGACTAGCGGTGGGGAGCAGTACTTC.

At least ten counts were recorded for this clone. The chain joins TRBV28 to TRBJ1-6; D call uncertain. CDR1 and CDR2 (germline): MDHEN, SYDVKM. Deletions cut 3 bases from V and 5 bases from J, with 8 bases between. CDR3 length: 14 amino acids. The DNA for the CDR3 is TGTGCCAGCAGTTTGGCGGGGAATAATTCACCCCTCCACTTT. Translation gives CASSLAGNNSPLHF.

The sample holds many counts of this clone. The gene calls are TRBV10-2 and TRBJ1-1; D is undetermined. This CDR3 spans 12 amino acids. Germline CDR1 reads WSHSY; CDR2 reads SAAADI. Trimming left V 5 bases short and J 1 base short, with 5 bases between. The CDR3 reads CASSLWNTEAFF. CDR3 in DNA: TGCGCCAGCAGTTTGTGGAACACTGAAGCTTTCTTT.

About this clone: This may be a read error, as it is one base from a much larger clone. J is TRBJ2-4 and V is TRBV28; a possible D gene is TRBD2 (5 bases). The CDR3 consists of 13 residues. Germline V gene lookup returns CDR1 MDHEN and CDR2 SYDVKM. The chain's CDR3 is CDSSFGERNIQYF. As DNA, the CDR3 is TGTGACAGCAGTTTTGGGGAGAGAAACATTCAGTACTTC.

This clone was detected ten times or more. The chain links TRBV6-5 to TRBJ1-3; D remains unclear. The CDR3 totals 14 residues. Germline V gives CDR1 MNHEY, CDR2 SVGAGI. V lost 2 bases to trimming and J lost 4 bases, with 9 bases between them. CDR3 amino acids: CASSYHNIGNTIYF. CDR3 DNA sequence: TGTGCCAGCAGTTACCACAATATCGGAAACACCATATATTTT.

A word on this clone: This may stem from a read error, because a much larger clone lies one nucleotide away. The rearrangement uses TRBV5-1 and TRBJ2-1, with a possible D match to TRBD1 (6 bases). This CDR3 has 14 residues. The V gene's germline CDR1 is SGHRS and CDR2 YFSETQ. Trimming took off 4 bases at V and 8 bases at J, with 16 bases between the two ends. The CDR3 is CASSPGQSWDEQFF. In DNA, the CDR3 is TGCGCCAGCAGCCCCGGACAGTCGTGGGATGAGCAGTTCTTC. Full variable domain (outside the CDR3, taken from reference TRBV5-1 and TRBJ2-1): KAGVTQTPRYLIKTRGQQVTLSCSPISGHRSVSWYQQTPGQGLQFLFEYFSETQRNKGNFPGRFSGRQFSNSRSEMNVSTLELGDSALYLCASSPGQSWDEQFFGPGTRLTVL.

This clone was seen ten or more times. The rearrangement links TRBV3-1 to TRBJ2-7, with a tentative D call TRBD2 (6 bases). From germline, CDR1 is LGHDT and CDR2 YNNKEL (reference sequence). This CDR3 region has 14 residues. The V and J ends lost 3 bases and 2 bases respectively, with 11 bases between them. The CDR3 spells CASSQASEAYEQYF. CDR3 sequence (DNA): TGTGCCAGCAGCCAGGCTAGCGAGGCCTACGAGCAGTACTTC.

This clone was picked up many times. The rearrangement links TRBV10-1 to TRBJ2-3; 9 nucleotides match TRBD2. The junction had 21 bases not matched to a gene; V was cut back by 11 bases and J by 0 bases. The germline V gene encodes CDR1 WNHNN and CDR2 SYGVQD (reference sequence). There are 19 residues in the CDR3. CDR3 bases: TGCGCCGGCCGATTTCCGCACAGGGCTAGCGGGGATAGCACAGATACGCAGTATTTT. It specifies CAGRFPHRASGDSTDTQYF.

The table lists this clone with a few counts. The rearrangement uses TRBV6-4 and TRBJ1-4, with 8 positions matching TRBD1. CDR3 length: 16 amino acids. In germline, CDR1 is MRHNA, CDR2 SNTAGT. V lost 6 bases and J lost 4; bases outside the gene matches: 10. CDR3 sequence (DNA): TGTGCCAGCAGCGACACTGGACAGGGCCTTAATGAAAAACTGTTTTTT. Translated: CASSDTGQGLNEKLFF.

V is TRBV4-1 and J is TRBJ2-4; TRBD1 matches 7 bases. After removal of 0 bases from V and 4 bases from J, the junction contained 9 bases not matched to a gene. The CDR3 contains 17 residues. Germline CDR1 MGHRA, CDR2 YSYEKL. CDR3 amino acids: CASSQEEGAKYKNIQYF. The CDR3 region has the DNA TGCGCCAGCAGCCAAGAAGAGGGGGCTAAGTATAAAAACATTCAGTACTTC.

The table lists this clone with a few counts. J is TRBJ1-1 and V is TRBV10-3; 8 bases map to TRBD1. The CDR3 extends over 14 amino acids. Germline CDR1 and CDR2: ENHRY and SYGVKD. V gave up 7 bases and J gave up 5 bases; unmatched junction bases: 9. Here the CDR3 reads CAITKDRVGTEAFF. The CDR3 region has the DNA TGTGCCATCACGAAGGACAGGGTAGGTACTGAAGCTTTCTTT.

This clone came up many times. As DNA, the CDR3 is TGCAGCGTTGAAACGGCGGACTTCGGGGTTCTGGGGCAGTTCTTC. Encoded protein: CSVETADFGVLGQFF. This chain joins TRBV29-1 and TRBJ2-1; a possible D gene is TRBD2 (5 bases). Germline CDR1 SQVTM, CDR2 ANQGSEA. This CDR3 is built from 15 residues. Trimming took off 2 bases at V and 12 bases at J, with 23 bases between the two ends.

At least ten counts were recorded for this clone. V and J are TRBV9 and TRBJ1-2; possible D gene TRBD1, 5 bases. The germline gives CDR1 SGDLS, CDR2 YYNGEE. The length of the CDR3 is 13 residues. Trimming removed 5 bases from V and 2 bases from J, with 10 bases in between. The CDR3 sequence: CASSLQENYGYTF. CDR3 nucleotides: TGTGCCAGCAGTCTACAGGAGAACTATGGCTACACCTTC.

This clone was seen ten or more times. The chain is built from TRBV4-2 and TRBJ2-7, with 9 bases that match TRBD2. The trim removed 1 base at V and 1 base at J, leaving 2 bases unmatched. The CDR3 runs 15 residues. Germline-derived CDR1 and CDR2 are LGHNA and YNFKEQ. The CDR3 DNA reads TGTGCCAGCAGCCAAGTGGCGGGGGGGTCCTACGAGCAGTACTTC. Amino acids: CASSQVAGGSYEQYF.

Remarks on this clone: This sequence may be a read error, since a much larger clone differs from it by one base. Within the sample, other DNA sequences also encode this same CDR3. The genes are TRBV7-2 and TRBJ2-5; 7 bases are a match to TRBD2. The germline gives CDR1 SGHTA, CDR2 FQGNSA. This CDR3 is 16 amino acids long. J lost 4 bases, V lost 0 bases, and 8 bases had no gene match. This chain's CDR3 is CASSLAASGTGETQYF. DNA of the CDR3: TGTGCCAGCAGCTTAGCGGCTAGCGGTACGGGAGAGACCCAGTACTTC.

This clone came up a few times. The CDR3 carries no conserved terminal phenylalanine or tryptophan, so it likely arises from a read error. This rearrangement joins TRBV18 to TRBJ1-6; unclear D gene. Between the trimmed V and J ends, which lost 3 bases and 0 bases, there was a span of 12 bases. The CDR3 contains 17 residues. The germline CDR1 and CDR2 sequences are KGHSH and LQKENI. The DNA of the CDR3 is TGTGCCAGCTCACCTTTGACACGTAGCTCCTATAATTCACCCCTCCACCTT. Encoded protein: CASSPLTRSSYNSPLHL.

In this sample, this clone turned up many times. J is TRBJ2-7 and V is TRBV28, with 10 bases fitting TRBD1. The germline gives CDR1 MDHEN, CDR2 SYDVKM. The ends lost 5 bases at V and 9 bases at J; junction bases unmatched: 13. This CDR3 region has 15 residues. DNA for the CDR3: TGTGCCAGCAGTACGCTGACAGGGGGCATGTATGGGCAGTACTTC. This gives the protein CASSTLTGGMYGQYF.

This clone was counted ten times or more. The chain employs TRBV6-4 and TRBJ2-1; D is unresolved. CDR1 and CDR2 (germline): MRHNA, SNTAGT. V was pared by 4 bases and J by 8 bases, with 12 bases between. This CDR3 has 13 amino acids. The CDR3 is CASSVEFADEQFF. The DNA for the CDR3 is TGTGCCAGCAGTGTGGAGTTTGCGGATGAGCAGTTCTTC.

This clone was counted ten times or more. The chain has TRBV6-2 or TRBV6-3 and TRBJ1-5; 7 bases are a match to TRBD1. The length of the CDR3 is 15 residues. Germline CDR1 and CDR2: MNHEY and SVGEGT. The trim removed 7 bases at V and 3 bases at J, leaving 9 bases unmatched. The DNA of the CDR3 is TGTGCCAGCACCAAGACAGGGTTGCTCAATCAGCCCCAGCATTTT. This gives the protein CASTKTGLLNQPQHF.

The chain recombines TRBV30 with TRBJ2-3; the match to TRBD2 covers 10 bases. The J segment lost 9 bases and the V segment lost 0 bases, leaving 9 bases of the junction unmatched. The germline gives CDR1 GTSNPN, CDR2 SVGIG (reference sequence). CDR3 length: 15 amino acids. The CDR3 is CAWSVASGRGGTQYF. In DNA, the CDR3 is TGTGCCTGGAGTGTAGCTAGCGGGAGAGGAGGGACGCAGTATTTT.

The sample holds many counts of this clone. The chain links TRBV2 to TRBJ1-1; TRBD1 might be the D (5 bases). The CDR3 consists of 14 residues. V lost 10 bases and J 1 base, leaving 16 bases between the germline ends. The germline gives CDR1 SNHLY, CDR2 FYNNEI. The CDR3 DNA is TGTGCCAAACCAGGGAGGTACCGGAACACTGAAGCTTTCTTT. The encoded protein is CAKPGRYRNTEAFF.